These T cell receptor beta chains were read from a single sample in a study of blood T cell repertoires in COVID-19. Libraries were prepared by immunoSEQ multiplex PCR; TCRdb keeps only in-frame clonotypes and omits some of them. In the table there are around 400,000 clones, around 92% of which are singletons. The sequencing sample was made of peripheral blood. Every receptor here comes from a man aged 40-49 years with acute or convalescent COVID-19. CDR3s include the opening cysteine and the closing phenylalanine or tryptophan. The D gene is left open where the match is weak. Size tells how often a clone was seen (once, few, many) or the class of an expanded clone, and some rows leave it out.

cdr3_nt cdr3_aa j_call v_call d_call clone_size
TGTGCCAGCAGGGGCGGCAGGGCCACTGAAGCTTTCTTT CASRGGRATEAFF TRBJ1-1 TRBV2 NA once
TGTGCCAGCAGCTTGGGGACAGGGATCGAGACCCAGTACTTC CASSLGTGIETQYF TRBJ2-5 TRBV7-2 TRBD1 NA
TGTGCCAGCAGCTCGCCACAGGGTCGTGAAGCTTTCTTT CASSSPQGREAFF TRBJ1-1 TRBV7-9 NA NA
TGTGCCAGCAGCTTACGGCGGGGGGGCACCGGGGAGCTGTTTTTT CASSLRRGGTGELFF TRBJ2-2 TRBV7-2 TRBD2 NA
TGTGCCAGCAGCTTCCGGGTCGACACTGAAGCTTTCTTT CASSFRVDTEAFF TRBJ1-1 TRBV9 NA NA
TGTGCCAGCAGTTTGGGGCGGAACTATGGCTACACCTTC CASSLGRNYGYTF TRBJ1-2 TRBV28 NA NA
TGTGCCAGCAGTAGAGGGGACAGGGGGTTCTACGAGCAGTACTTC CASSRGDRGFYEQYF TRBJ2-7 TRBV2 TRBD1 once
TGTGCCAGCAGCTCTCAGGGTACGAGGCAGCCCCAGCATTTT CASSSQGTRQPQHF TRBJ1-5 TRBV7-2 NA NA
TGCAGGGGGATGGGGAGTGAAAAACTGTTTTTT CRGMGSEKLFF TRBJ1-4 TRBV5-1 NA NA
TGTGCCAGCAGCGTAGATGGCAGTCCCACTGAAGCTTTCTTT CASSVDGSPTEAFF TRBJ1-1 TRBV9 NA NA
TGTGCCAGTAAGGCAGGGGGCAATCAGCCCCAGCATTTT CASKAGGNQPQHF TRBJ1-5 TRBV19 NA NA
TGCAGCGTGAGGGCCTCAGGAGGCTATGGCTACACCTTC CSVRASGGYGYTF TRBJ1-2 TRBV29-1 NA NA
TGCGCCAGCAGCCCCGTAAAGACAGGGCTAAACACAGATACGCAGTATTTT CASSPVKTGLNTDTQYF TRBJ2-3 TRBV5-1 TRBD1 NA
TGTGCCAGCAGCTCATTAGCGGGGGGGCCCAATGAGCAGTTCTTC CASSSLAGGPNEQFF TRBJ2-1 TRBV9 TRBD2 NA
TGCGCCAGCAGCCAATACTCCCCCAAATCACCCCTCCACTTT CASSQYSPKSPLHF TRBJ1-6 TRBV4-1 NA NA
TGTGCCAGCAAGTGGGGGGAGGACGGTAGGAACACTGAAGCTTTCTTT CASKWGEDGRNTEAFF TRBJ1-1 TRBV27 NA NA
TGTGCCAGCAGTGAGATCGGGAGTCCAGGAAACACCATATATTTT CASSEIGSPGNTIYF TRBJ1-3 TRBV6-1 NA NA
TGTGCCAGTATTCCGGGACTTGGGGCTTATGGCTACACCTTC CASIPGLGAYGYTF TRBJ1-2 TRBV28 NA NA
TGCGCCAGCAGCTTGGCGGGACTAGCGGGGGGGACAGATACGCAGTATTTT CASSLAGLAGGTDTQYF TRBJ2-3 TRBV5-1 TRBD2 NA
TGTGCCAGCAGCACGGAAGGGCTAGCGGGAGTGTACAATGAGCAGTTCTTC CASSTEGLAGVYNEQFF TRBJ2-1 TRBV5-6 TRBD2 NA
TGCGCCAGCAGCATTAGCGGGGGGGCGCTTTACGAGCAGTACTTC CASSISGGALYEQYF TRBJ2-7 TRBV5-1 TRBD2 NA
TGTGCCAGCAGCGTAGCAATAGCCGATTCCTACGAGCAGTACTTC CASSVAIADSYEQYF TRBJ2-7 TRBV9 NA NA
TGCGCCAGCAGTCAACCCCAGCGGGAGGATGAGTGGGAGCAGTACTTC CASSQPQREDEWEQYF TRBJ2-7 TRBV23-1 TRBD2 few
TGTGCCAGCTCACCGCCGACTAGCGGGAGGATTAACAATGAGCAGTTCTTC CASSPPTSGRINNEQFF TRBJ2-1 TRBV18 TRBD2 NA
TGTGCCAGCAGCCTCGGGACAGTACAAAATTCACCCCTCCACTTT CASSLGTVQNSPLHF TRBJ1-6 TRBV7-9 TRBD1 NA
TGTGCCAGCAGCGTAGTTTCAGGGTATGTCACTGAAGCTTTCTTT CASSVVSGYVTEAFF TRBJ1-1 TRBV9 NA once
TGTGCCACCAGCAGGTCACAGGTGGAGAACACTGAAGCTTTCTTT CATSRSQVENTEAFF TRBJ1-1 TRBV15 NA NA
TGCGCCAGCAGCCATCAAGACAGGGGGAAAACCGGGGAGCTGTTTTTT CASSHQDRGKTGELFF TRBJ2-2 TRBV5-1 TRBD1 NA
TGTGCCAGCTCACCGAACTATCAAGAGACCCAGTACTTC CASSPNYQETQYF TRBJ2-5 TRBV18 NA NA
TGTGCCAGCAGCCCCTCGTGGCAGACAAATTATGGCTACACCTTC CASSPSWQTNYGYTF TRBJ1-2 TRBV28 NA NA
TGTGCTCACGACAGGGCCTATGGCTACACCTTC CAHDRAYGYTF TRBJ1-2 TRBV30 TRBD1 NA
TGTGCCAGCAGCTTAATGGCGGGGACAGGTTCACCCCTCCACTTT CASSLMAGTGSPLHF TRBJ1-6 TRBV5-4 TRBD1 NA
TGTGCCAGTAGTATAGTCAGGGGGCGAACTGAAGCTTTCTTT CASSIVRGRTEAFF TRBJ1-1 TRBV19 TRBD1 NA
TGTGCCAGCAGCGAGACGAAGGGAGCTCCCACTGAAGCTTTCTTT CASSETKGAPTEAFF TRBJ1-1 TRBV7-9 NA NA
TGTGCCAGCAGGGGAAGCGGGGATTACAATGAGCAGTTCTTC CASRGSGDYNEQFF TRBJ2-1 TRBV7-9 TRBD2 NA
TGTGCCAGCAGTGCAACCGGGACTCACTACAATGAGCAGTTCTTC CASSATGTHYNEQFF TRBJ2-1 TRBV28 NA NA
TGTGCCAGCAGCTTAGGTTTCAATAACTATGGCTACACCTTC CASSLGFNNYGYTF TRBJ1-2 TRBV7-2 NA NA
TGTGCCAGTAGTCCTGGGACAGGGGGCTTTGGGGCCAACGTCCTGACTTTC CASSPGTGGFGANVLTF TRBJ2-6 TRBV19 TRBD1 NA
TGCGCCAGCAGCCAAGGTTCCGCGCCTACCCCCTACAATGAGCAGTTCTTC CASSQGSAPTPYNEQFF TRBJ2-1 TRBV4-1 NA NA
TGCGCCAGCAGCCCCAGGGTACTGATGGGCTACACCTTC CASSPRVLMGYTF TRBJ1-2 TRBV5-1 NA NA
TGTGCCAGTAGTATGGGGGGTCTTAACGAGCAGTACTTC CASSMGGLNEQYF TRBJ2-7 TRBV19 NA NA
TGCAGCGTTGAAGGGACTAGCGGGGCTAGCTCCTACAATGAGCAGTTCTTC CSVEGTSGASSYNEQFF TRBJ2-1 TRBV29-1 TRBD2 once
TGTGCCAGCAGGGCCGGGACAGGGGGCACTGAAGCTTTCTTT CASRAGTGGTEAFF TRBJ1-1 TRBV27 TRBD1 NA
TGTGCCAGCAGTTACGAGGCCGTCCCCCAGCATTTT CASSYEAVPQHF TRBJ1-5 TRBV2 NA NA
TGTGCCAGCAGTTTTACAGGGCTAAGGGAGCAGTACTTC CASSFTGLREQYF TRBJ2-7 TRBV28 NA once
TGTGCCAGCAGCCAAGAATCTGTAGCGGGGGGCCATCAAGAGACCCAGTACTTC CASSQESVAGGHQETQYF TRBJ2-5 TRBV4-2 TRBD2 once
TGTGCCAGCAGAACCAGGGGGCCACCTAACACTGAAGCTTTCTTT CASRTRGPPNTEAFF TRBJ1-1 TRBV6-5 TRBD1 NA
TGTGCCAGCAGCTTGAATCTAGCGGGAACCCAAGAGACCCAGTACTTC CASSLNLAGTQETQYF TRBJ2-5 TRBV5-8 TRBD2 NA
TGTGCCAGCAGTTTGGGTGCTAGCGGATACGAGCAGTACTTC CASSLGASGYEQYF TRBJ2-7 TRBV27 TRBD2 NA
TGCGCCAGCAGCCAAGGACCGGGACAGAGATCACCCCTCCACTTT CASSQGPGQRSPLHF TRBJ1-6 TRBV4-1 TRBD1 NA
TGTGCCAGCAGCGTAGGTTGGCAGGGCGGTTCCACTGAAGCTTTCTTT CASSVGWQGGSTEAFF TRBJ1-1 TRBV9 NA NA
TGTGCCACCAGCAGAGATCTGCAGGGAGGGCAGTACTTC CATSRDLQGGQYF TRBJ2-7 TRBV15 NA NA
TGTGCCAGCAGCAGCCGGGACAGGGAGTTCCAGCCCCAGCATTTT CASSSRDREFQPQHF TRBJ1-5 TRBV28 TRBD1 NA
TGTGCCAGCTCACCTACCTATGCGCAGGGCAATCAGCCCCAGCATTTT CASSPTYAQGNQPQHF TRBJ1-5 TRBV18 NA NA
TGTGCCAGCAATTCCCCGACAGATAACTATGGCTACACCTTC CASNSPTDNYGYTF TRBJ1-2 TRBV6-6 NA NA
TGTGCTAGTGGTTTCCCTAACACCGGGGAGCTGTTTTTT CASGFPNTGELFF TRBJ2-2 TRBV12-5 NA NA
TGCGCCAGCGCGGCGGGGCAAACAACTAATGAAAAACTGTTTTTT CASAAGQTTNEKLFF TRBJ1-4 TRBV4-1 NA NA
TGTGCCAGCAGTTCGACCCCAACTAGCGGCCCGAGGCGGGAGGCCTATACCCCGTTCTTC CASSSTPTSGPRREAYTPFF TRBJ2-1 TRBV27 TRBD2 NA
TGTGCCAGCAGCTTAGGGGCGTACACCATATATTTT CASSLGAYTIYF TRBJ1-3 TRBV11-2 NA NA